Below, 3 T cell receptor beta chains from the same sample are listed, as sequenced in a study of blood T cells in healthy people across ages. The use of a sample-barcoded 5' primer and a J-beta primer mix characterized a second PCR of 7 to 11 cycles. TCRdb re-called the 5' RACE reads through MiXCR, storing one row per CDR3 protein. This sample has some 730,000 distinct CDR3 sequences, with 22% found just once. The sample was blood. These receptors all stem from a man between 65 and 85 years old in good health.

This clonotype was observed a few times. J is TRBJ1-1 and V is TRBV7-3, with no clear D. V was clipped by 2 bases and J by 5 bases, with 9 bases between them. The CDR3 is 13 amino acids. Per the germline V gene, CDR1 is SGHTA and CDR2 is FQGTGA. CDR3 bases: TGTGCCAGCAGCTTATTTGCGCGAACTGAAGCTTTCTTT. It specifies CASSLFARTEAFF.

The V call is TRBV7-9, the J call TRBJ1-4; D is perhaps TRBD1 (5 bases). Germline CDR1 is SEHNR and CDR2 is FQNEAQ (reference sequence). This CDR3 region has 15 residues. Trimming removed 3 bases at V and 5 bases at J, with 13 bases between. CDR3 sequence reads: CASSFWTGPNEKLFF. CDR3 sequence (DNA): TGTGCCAGCAGCTTCTGGACGGGGCCAAATGAAAAACTGTTTTTT.

The chain recombines TRBV11-2 with TRBJ2-2; D remains unclear. CDR1 is SGHAT and CDR2 is FQNNGV in the germline V gene. The CDR3 runs to 15 residues. Trimming removed 9 bases from V and 0 bases from J, with 14 bases in between. The DNA of the CDR3 is TGTGCCAGTTCCTGGGCGGACCCGAACACCGGGGAGCTGTTTTTT. It is translated as CASSWADPNTGELFF.